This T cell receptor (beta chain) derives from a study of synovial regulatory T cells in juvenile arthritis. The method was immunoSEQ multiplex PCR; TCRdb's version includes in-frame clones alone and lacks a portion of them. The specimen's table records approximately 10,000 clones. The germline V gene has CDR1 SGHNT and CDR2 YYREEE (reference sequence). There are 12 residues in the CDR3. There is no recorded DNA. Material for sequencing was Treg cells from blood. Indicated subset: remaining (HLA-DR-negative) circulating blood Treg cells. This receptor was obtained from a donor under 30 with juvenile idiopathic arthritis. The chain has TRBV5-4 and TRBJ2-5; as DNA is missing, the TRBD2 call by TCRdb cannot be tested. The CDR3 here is CASSSTKETQYF.